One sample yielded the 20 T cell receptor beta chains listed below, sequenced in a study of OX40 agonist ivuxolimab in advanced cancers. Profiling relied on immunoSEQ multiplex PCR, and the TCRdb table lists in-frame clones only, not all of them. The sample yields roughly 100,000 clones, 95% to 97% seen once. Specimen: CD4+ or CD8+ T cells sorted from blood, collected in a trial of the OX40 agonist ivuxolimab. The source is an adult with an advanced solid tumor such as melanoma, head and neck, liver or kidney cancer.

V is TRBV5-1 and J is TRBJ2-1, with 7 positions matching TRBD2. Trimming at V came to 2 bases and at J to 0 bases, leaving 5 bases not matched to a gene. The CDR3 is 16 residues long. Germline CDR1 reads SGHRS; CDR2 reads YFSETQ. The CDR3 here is CASSLSGGSSYNEQFF. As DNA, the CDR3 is TGCGCCAGCAGCTTAAGTGGCGGGAGCTCCTACAATGAGCAGTTCTTC.

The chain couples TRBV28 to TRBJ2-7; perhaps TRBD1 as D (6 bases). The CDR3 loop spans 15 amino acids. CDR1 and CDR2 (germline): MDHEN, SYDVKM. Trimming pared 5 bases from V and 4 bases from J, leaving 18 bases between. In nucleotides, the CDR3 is TGTGCCAGCAGTAACAGGGTATTGTATAGGTACGAGCAGTACTTC. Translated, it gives CASSNRVLYRYEQYF. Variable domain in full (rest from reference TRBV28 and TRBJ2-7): DVKVTQSSRYLVKRTGEKVFLECVQDMDHENMFWYRQDPGLGLRLIYFSYDVKMKEKGDIPEGYSVSREKKERFSLILESASTNQTSMYLCASSNRVLYRYEQYFGPGTRLTVT.

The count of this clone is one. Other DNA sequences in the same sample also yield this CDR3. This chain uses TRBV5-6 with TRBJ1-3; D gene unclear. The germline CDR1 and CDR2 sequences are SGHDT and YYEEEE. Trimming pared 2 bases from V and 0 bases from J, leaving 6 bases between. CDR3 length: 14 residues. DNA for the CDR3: TGTGCCAGCAGCTTAGGGAGCTCTGGAAACACCATATATTTT. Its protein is CASSLGSSGNTIYF.

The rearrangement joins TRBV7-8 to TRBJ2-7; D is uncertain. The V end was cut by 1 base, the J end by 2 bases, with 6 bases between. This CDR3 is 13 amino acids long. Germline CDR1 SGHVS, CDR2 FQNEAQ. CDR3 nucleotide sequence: TGTGCCAGCAGCTTAGGATACACCTACGAGCAGTACTTC. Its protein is CASSLGYTYEQYF. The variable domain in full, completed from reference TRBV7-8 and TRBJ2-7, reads GAGVSQSPRYKVAKRGQDVALRCDPISGHVSLFWYQQALGQGPEFLTYFQNEAQLDKSGLPSDRFFAERPEGSVSTLKIQRTQQEDSAVYLCASSLGYTYEQYFGPGTRLTVT.

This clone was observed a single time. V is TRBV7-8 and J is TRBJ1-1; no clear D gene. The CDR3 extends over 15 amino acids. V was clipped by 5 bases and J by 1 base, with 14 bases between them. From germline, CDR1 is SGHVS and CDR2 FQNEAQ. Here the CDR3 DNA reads TGTGCCAGCAGCCCCAGTGTGAACCCGAACACTGAAGCTTTCTTT. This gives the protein CASSPSVNPNTEAFF.

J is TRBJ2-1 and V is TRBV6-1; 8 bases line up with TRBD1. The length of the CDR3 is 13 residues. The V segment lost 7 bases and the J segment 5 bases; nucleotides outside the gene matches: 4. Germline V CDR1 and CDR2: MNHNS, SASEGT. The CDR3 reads CASTRDRNNEQFF. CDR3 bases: TGTGCCAGCACTCGGGACAGGAACAATGAGCAGTTCTTC.

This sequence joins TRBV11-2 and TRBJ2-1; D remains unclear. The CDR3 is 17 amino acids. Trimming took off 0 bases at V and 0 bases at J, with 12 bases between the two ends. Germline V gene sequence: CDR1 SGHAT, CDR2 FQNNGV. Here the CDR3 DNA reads TGTGCCAGCAGCTTAGAGTGGGCGGATAGCTCCTACAATGAGCAGTTCTTC. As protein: CASSLEWADSSYNEQFF.

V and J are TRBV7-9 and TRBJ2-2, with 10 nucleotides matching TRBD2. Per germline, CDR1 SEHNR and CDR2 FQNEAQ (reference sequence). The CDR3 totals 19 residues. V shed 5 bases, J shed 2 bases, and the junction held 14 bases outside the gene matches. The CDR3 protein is CASSHAGHGLAANTGELFF. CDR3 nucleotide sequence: TGTGCCAGCAGCCACGCGGGACATGGACTAGCGGCCAACACCGGGGAGCTGTTTTTT.

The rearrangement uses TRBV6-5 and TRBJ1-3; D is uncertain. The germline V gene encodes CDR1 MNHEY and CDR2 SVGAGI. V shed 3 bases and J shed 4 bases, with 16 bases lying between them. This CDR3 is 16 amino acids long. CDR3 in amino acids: CASSYYGIGSGNTIYF. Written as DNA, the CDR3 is TGTGCCAGCAGTTATTACGGAATCGGCTCCGGAAACACCATATATTTT.

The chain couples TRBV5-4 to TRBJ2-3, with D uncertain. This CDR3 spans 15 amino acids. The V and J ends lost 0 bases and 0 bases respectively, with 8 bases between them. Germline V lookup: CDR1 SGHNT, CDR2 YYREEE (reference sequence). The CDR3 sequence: CASSLEQFSTDTQYF. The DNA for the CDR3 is TGTGCCAGCAGCTTGGAGCAGTTTAGCACAGATACGCAGTATTTT.

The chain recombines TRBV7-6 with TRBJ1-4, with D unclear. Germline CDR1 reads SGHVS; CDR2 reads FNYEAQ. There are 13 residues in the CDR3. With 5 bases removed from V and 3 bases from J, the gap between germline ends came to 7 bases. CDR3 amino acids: CASSQGPNEKLFF. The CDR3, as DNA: TGTGCCAGCAGCCAAGGACCTAATGAAAAACTGTTTTTT. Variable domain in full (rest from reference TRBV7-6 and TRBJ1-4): GAGVSQSPRYKVTKRGQDVALRCDPISGHVSLYWYRQALGQGPEFLTYFNYEAQQDKSGLPNDRFSAERPEGSISTLTIQRTEQRDSAMYRCASSQGPNEKLFFGSGTQLSVL.

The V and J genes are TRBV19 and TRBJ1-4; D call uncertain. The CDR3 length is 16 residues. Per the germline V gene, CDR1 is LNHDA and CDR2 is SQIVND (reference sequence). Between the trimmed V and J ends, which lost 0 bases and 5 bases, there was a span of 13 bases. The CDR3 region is CASSIDLFPGNEKLFF. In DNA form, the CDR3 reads TGTGCCAGTAGTATAGACCTCTTTCCGGGGAATGAAAAACTGTTTTTT. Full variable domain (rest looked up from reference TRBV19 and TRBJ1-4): DGGITQSPKYLFRKEGQNVTLSCEQNLNHDAMYWYRQDPGQGLRLIYYSQIVNDFQKGDIAEGYSVSREKKESFPLTVTSAQKNPTAFYLCASSIDLFPGNEKLFFGSGTQLSVL.

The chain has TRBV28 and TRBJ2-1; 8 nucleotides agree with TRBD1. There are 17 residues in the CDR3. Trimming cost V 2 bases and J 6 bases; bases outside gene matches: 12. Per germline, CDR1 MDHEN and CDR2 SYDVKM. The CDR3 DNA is TGTGCCAGCAGTTTAGGGGATGGGGATGACAGGGGCAATGAGCAGTTCTTC. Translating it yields CASSLGDGDDRGNEQFF.

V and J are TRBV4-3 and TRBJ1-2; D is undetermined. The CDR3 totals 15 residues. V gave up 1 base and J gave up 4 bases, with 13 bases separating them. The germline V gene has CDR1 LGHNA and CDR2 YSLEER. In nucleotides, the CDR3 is TGCGCCAGCAGCCAAGGACGGACGGTGGTCTATGGCTACACCTTC. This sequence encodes CASSQGRTVVYGYTF.

The CDR3: CASSDGGQGASSYEQYF. CDR3 bases: TGTGCCAGCAGTGACGGGGGACAGGGCGCGAGCTCCTACGAGCAGTACTTC. V usage is TRBV6-4 and J usage is TRBJ2-7; TRBD1 agrees at 9 bases. The CDR3 sequence is 17 residues long. Trimming removed 2 bases from V and 0 bases from J; junction bases left unmatched: 8. CDR1 is MRHNA, CDR2 SNTAGT, per germline.

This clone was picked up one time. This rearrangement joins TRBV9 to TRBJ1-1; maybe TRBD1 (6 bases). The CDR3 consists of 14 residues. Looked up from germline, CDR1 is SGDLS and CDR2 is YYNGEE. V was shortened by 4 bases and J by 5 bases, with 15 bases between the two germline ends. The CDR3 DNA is TGTGCCAGCAGCCCGGGGGCGGGTTCGACTGAAGCTTTCTTT. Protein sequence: CASSPGAGSTEAFF.

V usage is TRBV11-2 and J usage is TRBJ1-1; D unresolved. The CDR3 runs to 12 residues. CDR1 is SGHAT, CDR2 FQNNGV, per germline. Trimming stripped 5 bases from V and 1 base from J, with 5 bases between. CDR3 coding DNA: TGTGCCAGCAGCCCAGAGAACACTGAAGCTTTCTTT. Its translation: CASSPENTEAFF.

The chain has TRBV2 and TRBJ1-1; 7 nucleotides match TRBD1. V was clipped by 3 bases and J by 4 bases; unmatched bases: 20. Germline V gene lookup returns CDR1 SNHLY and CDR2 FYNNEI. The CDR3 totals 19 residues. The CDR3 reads CASSDHGTAGETPPTEAFF. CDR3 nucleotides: TGTGCCAGCAGTGACCACGGGACAGCGGGCGAAACCCCCCCCACTGAAGCTTTCTTT.

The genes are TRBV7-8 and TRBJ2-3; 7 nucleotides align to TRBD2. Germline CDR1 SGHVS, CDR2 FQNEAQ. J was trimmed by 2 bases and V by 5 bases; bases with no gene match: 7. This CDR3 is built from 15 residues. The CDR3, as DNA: TGTGCCAGCAGCAATTCCGGGACTAACACAGATACGCAGTATTTT. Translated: CASSNSGTNTDTQYF.

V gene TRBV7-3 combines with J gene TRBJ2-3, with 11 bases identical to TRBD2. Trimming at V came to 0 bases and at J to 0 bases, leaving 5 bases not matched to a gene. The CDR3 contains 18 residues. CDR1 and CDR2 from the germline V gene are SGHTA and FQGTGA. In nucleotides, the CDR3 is TGTGCCAGCAGCTTAACGGACACTAGCGGGGGTAGCACAGATACGCAGTATTTT. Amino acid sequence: CASSLTDTSGGSTDTQYF.